These 19 T cell receptor beta chains originate from one sample sequenced in a study of T cells in Graves' hyperthyroidism and ophthalmopathy. Amplification of TCR beta CDR3 regions used RNA as the template. First-round RT-PCR with HTBI primers amplified the TCR CDR3 region. TCRdb re-derived calls from the multiplex PCR reads in MiXCR, one entry per CDR3 protein. The sample has over 500,000 distinct CDR3 sequences, 15% to 20% seen once; the top ten hold 17%. Sequenced input: blood. Receptors originate from a woman aged 18-35 years with Graves' ophthalmopathy.

This clonotype was seen a handful of times. The chain carries TRBV19 and TRBJ1-5; D is ambiguous. V was shortened by 1 base and J by 6 bases, with 16 bases between the two germline ends. CDR3 length: 16 residues. Germline V gene data show CDR1 as LNHDA and CDR2 as SQIVND (reference sequence). The CDR3: CASSIGSGQLGQPQHF. The CDR3 nucleotides read TGTGCCAGTAGTATAGGCTCCGGGCAGTTGGGTCAGCCCCAGCATTTT.

Regarding this clonotype: One end of the junction fails to match germline, which may point to a read error. The chain joins TRBV6-2 or TRBV6-3 to TRBJ2-1, with 7 nucleotides matching TRBD2. The CDR3 runs 14 residues. The V gene's germline CDR1 is MNHEY and CDR2 SVGEGT. The CDR3 region has the DNA TGTGCCAGCAGCCCCGGGGGGACTGGTAGTGAGCAGTCCTTC. Translating gives CASSPGGTGSEQSF.

This sequence joins TRBV18 and TRBJ2-1; D might be TRBD1 (5 bases). Germline V gene lookup returns CDR1 KGHSH and CDR2 LQKENI. The CDR3 sequence is 12 residues long. V shed 5 bases and J shed 5 bases, with 7 bases lying between them. The CDR3 coding sequence is TGTGCCAGCTCAACGACAGACAATGAGCAGTTCTTC. Protein sequence: CASSTTDNEQFF. The full variable domain, in which reference TRBV18 and TRBJ2-1 provide the parts outside the CDR3, is NAGVMQNPRHLVRRRGQEARLRCSPMKGHSHVYWYRQLPEEGLKFMVYLQKENIIDESGMPKERFSAEFPKEGPSILRIQQVVRGDSAAYFCASSTTDNEQFFGPGTRLTVL.

This clonotype was observed at least ten times. V and J are TRBV11-2 and TRBJ2-5; the match to TRBD1 covers 7 bases. CDR1 is SGHAT and CDR2 is FQNNGV in the germline V gene. This CDR3 has 15 residues. The junction had 6 bases not matched to a gene; V was cut back by 0 bases and J by 5 bases. The CDR3 nucleotides read TGTGCCAGCAGCTTAGACCCAGACAGGGCGGAGACCCAGTACTTC. This gives the protein CASSLDPDRAETQYF.

This clonotype has at least ten counts. This chain uses TRBV28 with TRBJ2-7; 8 nucleotides line up with TRBD1. The CDR3 runs to 15 residues. Germline V gene data show CDR1 as MDHEN and CDR2 as SYDVKM. The trim removed 6 bases at V and 11 bases at J, leaving 18 bases unmatched. CDR3 residues: CASSPVGQALLREYF. The CDR3 DNA sequence: TGTGCCAGCAGCCCGGTGGGACAGGCCCTCCTACGAGAGTACTTC.

The rearrangement links TRBV4-3 to TRBJ2-1; TRBD2 matches at 8 bases. With 4 bases clipped from V and 9 bases from J, the junction kept 14 bases outside the gene matches. The CDR3 consists of 16 residues. The germline CDR1 and CDR2 sequences are LGHNA and YSLEER. In DNA form, the CDR3 reads TGCGCCAGCAGCCTCCGCCGGGAGGGAGATAGCGGTGAGCAGTTCTTC. Translated: CASSLRREGDSGEQFF.

The chain has TRBV19 and TRBJ2-1; D remains ambiguous. This CDR3 has 14 residues. Trimming pared 2 bases from V and 7 bases from J, leaving 12 bases between. From germline, CDR1 is LNHDA and CDR2 SQIVND (reference sequence). Written as DNA, the CDR3 is TGTGCCAGTAGTATAAGCTTTGGTGGGAATGAGCAGTTCTTC. It encodes CASSISFGGNEQFF.

In this sample, this clonotype turned up a few times. J is TRBJ1-5 and V is TRBV4-3; no definite D call. The CDR3 length is 13 residues. Germline V CDR1 and CDR2: LGHNA, YSLEER. V was cut by 0 bases and J by 11 bases, with 11 bases left in between. Here the CDR3 reads CASSQDLERAQHF. In nucleotides, the CDR3 is TGCGCCAGCAGCCAAGATTTGGAAAGGGCCCAGCATTTT.

This clonotype was picked up a small number of times. Germline and junction disagree at one end, which may indicate a read error. In DNA form, the CDR3 reads TGTGCCAGCGGCCAAGTCCTAGCTGTGCAAGAGACCCAGTACTTC. It encodes CASGQVLAVQETQYF. The gene calls are TRBV4-1 and TRBJ2-5, with D maybe TRBD2 (5 bases). CDR1 and CDR2 (germline): MGHRA, YSYEKL. The CDR3 is made up of 15 amino acids.

This clonotype was counted a few times. CDR3 in DNA: TGTGCCAGCAGCGCCCGATCCACGGAGAACACCGGGGAGCTGTTTTTT. Translating gives CASSARSTENTGELFF. The chain links TRBV9 to TRBJ2-2; D gene ambiguous. The germline CDR1 and CDR2 sequences are SGDLS and YYNGEE. This CDR3 has 16 residues. V lost 3 bases and J lost 1, with 13 bases in between.

As for this clonotype: A read error may be the cause here, since a much bigger clone is one base away. CDR3 DNA sequence: TGTGCCAGCAGTTGGGTAGCGGGGGTTCAAGGGACCCAGTACTTC. Its protein product is CASSWVAGVQGTQYF. The chain is built from TRBV12-3 or TRBV12-4 and TRBJ2-5, with 9 bases lining up with TRBD2. This CDR3 has 15 amino acids.

This chain uses TRBV3-1 with TRBJ2-7; 10 bases align to TRBD2. V gave up 3 bases and J gave up 4 bases; unmatched junction bases: 9. CDR3 length: 16 residues. Germline V gene data show CDR1 as LGHDT and CDR2 as YNNKEL (reference sequence). The CDR3 sequence: CASSQIQRGGRYEQYF. CDR3 in DNA: TGTGCCAGCAGCCAGATACAGCGGGGGGGCCGTTACGAGCAGTACTTC.

This clonotype has a count of ten or more. The chain carries TRBV27 and TRBJ2-7; a possible D gene is TRBD1 (5 bases). The CDR3 is 13 amino acids. Trimming cost V 5 bases and J 3 bases, with 11 bases left between them. The V gene's germline CDR1 is MNHEY and CDR2 SMNVEV (reference sequence). CDR3 in amino acids: CASSTTADYEQYF. CDR3 DNA: TGTGCCAGCAGTACGACAGCAGACTACGAGCAGTACTTC.

There are many counts of this clonotype. The V call is TRBV28, the J call TRBJ2-7; 9 bases fit TRBD2. In germline, CDR1 is MDHEN, CDR2 SYDVKM. Losses at the gene ends were 6 bases for V and 1 base for J; bases not matched to a gene: 16. CDR3 length: 18 residues. CDR3 coding DNA: TGTGCCAGCAGCTCCGCCGGACCTTGGACTAGCGTTTCCTACGAGCAGTACTTC. It translates to CASSSAGPWTSVSYEQYF.

This chain uses TRBV6-5 with TRBJ1-4, with D possibly being TRBD1 (6 bases). V gave up 0 bases and J gave up 3 bases, with 8 bases separating them. This CDR3 is built from 15 residues. Germline V gene lookup returns CDR1 MNHEY and CDR2 SVGAGI. This CDR3 reads CASSYSQGSNEKLFF. The CDR3 coding sequence is TGTGCCAGCAGTTACTCACAGGGATCTAATGAAAAACTGTTTTTT.

V and J are TRBV7-9 and TRBJ2-5, with TRBD2 matching 14 bases. After removal of 6 bases from V and 2 bases from J, the junction contained 5 bases not matched to a gene. The CDR3 is 16 residues long. Looked up from germline, CDR1 is SEHNR and CDR2 is FQNEAQ (reference sequence). CDR3 sequence reads: CASRLGLAGEQETQYF. The CDR3 DNA follows: TGTGCCAGCAGGCTGGGACTAGCGGGAGAACAAGAGACCCAGTACTTC.

A remark on this clonotype: A read error may be the cause here, since a much bigger clone is one base away. The chain carries TRBV6-1 and TRBJ2-1; D might be TRBD1 (6 bases). The germline V and J ends were trimmed by 6 bases and 8 bases, with 20 bases remaining between them. The CDR3 spans 15 residues. Germline-derived CDR1 and CDR2 are MNHNS and SASEGT. The CDR3 protein is CASRLRDMGRHEQFF. The CDR3 bases are TGTGCCAGCAGACTCCGGGACATGGGGCGTCATGAGCAGTTCTTC.

About this clonotype itself: Since a much larger clone is just one base distant, this may be a read error. The chain recombines TRBV27 with TRBJ2-7, with 8 bases that match TRBD1. From germline, CDR1 is MNHEY and CDR2 SMNVEV (reference sequence). V was pared by 6 bases and J by 6 bases, with 16 bases of the junction left unmatched. The CDR3 loop spans 16 amino acids. This chain's CDR3 is CASSNGLGTGIGEQYF. In DNA, the CDR3 is TGTGCCAGCAGCAACGGATTAGGGACAGGTATAGGCGAGCAGTACTTC.

This clonotype was picked up a small number of times. J is TRBJ1-1 and V is TRBV5-6, with 9 bases identical to TRBD1. The CDR3 loop spans 16 amino acids. Germline CDR1 and CDR2: SGHDT and YYEEEE. Losses at the gene ends were 4 bases for V and 0 bases for J; bases not matched to a gene: 7. The CDR3 loop is CASSLDRGRMNTEAFF. Written as DNA, the CDR3 is TGTGCCAGCAGCCTTGACAGGGGGAGGATGAACACTGAAGCTTTCTTT.